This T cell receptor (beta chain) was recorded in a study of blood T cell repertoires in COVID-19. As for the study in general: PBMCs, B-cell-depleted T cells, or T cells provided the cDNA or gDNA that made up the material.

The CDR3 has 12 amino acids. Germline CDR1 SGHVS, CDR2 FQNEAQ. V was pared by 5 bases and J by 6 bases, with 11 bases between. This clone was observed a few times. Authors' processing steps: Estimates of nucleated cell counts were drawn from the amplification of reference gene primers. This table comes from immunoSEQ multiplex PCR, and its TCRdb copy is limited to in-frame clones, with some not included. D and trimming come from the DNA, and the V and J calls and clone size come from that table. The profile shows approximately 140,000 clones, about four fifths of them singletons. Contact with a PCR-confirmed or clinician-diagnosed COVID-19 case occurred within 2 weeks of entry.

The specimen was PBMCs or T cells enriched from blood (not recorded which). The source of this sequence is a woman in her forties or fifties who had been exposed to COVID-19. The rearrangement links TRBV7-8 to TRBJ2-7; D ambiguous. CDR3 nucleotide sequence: TGTGCCAGCAGCCCCCCGAGCCGCGAGCAGTACTTC. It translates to CASSPPSREQYF.